This entry is about one TCR beta chain. Its specificity is unknown. The sample originates from a study of graft-versus-host responses after intestinal transplantation. Study background: Each patient got anti-thymocyte globulin induction, then tacrolimus and steroids for approximately three years. Study-level results: Recipient marrow held GvH clones, some first seen in ileum or blood.

This CDR3 contains 17 residues. Germline trimming cut 2 bases from V and 4 bases from J; bases unmatched to any gene: 12. Per germline, CDR1 MDHEN and CDR2 SYDVKM. Data came from immunoSEQ multiplex PCR; TCRdb stores just in-frame clones and leaves some out. Among about 85,000 clones listed, around 83% were seen once. V is TRBV28 and J is TRBJ2-3, with 7 nucleotides matching TRBD2. The receptor's source is a human donor who received an intestinal transplant. Sequenced here: unstimulated CD8+ T cells sorted from spleen or lymph node cells, sampled before intestinal transplant. The CDR3 nucleotides read TGTGCCAGCAGTTTAGGGTCCACCAGCGGGGAGGCAGATACGCAGTATTTT. It specifies CASSLGSTSGEADTQYF.